This T cell receptor (beta chain) was profiled in a study of T cell responses to AZD1222 COVID-19 vaccine. Study as a whole: Analyses pooled second doses at about 4 or about 12 weeks.

The method was immunoSEQ multiplex PCR; TCRdb's version includes in-frame clones alone and lacks a portion of them. The sample holds about 100,000 clones, around nine tenths seen once. Comment on this clone: Antigen specificity is unknown.

With 2 bases removed from V and 0 bases from J, the gap between germline ends came to 9 bases. The germline V gene has CDR1 KGHDR and CDR2 SFDVKD. The CDR3 length is 15 residues. Study outcomes and limitations: After the peak T cell response, and only then, were repertoires sampled. Mostly white British, mostly female donors; authors suggested clonal diversity may be underestimated. Seropositive at baseline were only 5 or 6 AZD1222 recipients.

This TCR derives from an adult in good health. The rearrangement joins TRBV24-1 to TRBJ2-5, with D perhaps TRBD1 (6 bases). Sequencing was performed on peripheral blood, taken on day 0 of AZD1222 vaccination. In DNA, the CDR3 is TGTGCCACCAGTGATTCAGGGGTAAACCAAGAGACCCAGTACTTC. This encodes CATSDSGVNQETQYF.